What follows describes a single T cell receptor beta chain. This sample was taken from a study of shared clonotypes between healthy human individuals. Germline-derived CDR1 and CDR2 are MNHEY and SMNVEV (reference sequence). V lost 4 bases and J 0 bases, leaving 10 bases between the germline ends. The CDR3 contains 15 residues. Naive CD8 cells, CD45RO-negative and positively selected for CCR7, excluded terminally differentiated effector memory CD45RA+ cells. The donors were adults (healthy and HIV-negative) with no recent acute infections or vaccinations. Measured with immunoSEQ multiplex PCR; TCRdb has only the in-frame clones, and not every one. The sample gives about 2.2 million clones, 90% to 95% of which show up once; under 2% is in the top ten.

The clonotype was recovered from a man in his late teens or twenties in good health. Some clones in this sample may be carry-over from other donors' samples. The chain joins TRBV27 to TRBJ1-3; D uncertain. Sequencing was performed on naive CD8+ T cells from PBMCs. The CDR3 loop reads CASSSTRLSGNTIYF. CDR3 nucleotide sequence: TGTGCCAGCAGTTCCACCCGGCTCTCTGGAAACACCATATATTTT.